Shown below are 22 T cell receptor beta chains from a single sample sequenced in a study of CD8+CD57+ T cells in acquired aplastic anemia. TCR beta VDJ and CDR3 profiling used genomic DNA as template. One entry per CDR3 protein, called by TCRdb with MiXCR from the reads. The table has 250,000 to 350,000 distinct CDR3 sequences, 45% to 65% seen once. Sequenced sample: sorted CD4+, CD8+, or CD8+CD57+ T cells (not recorded which) from PBMCs. These receptor sequences come from a human donor with severe aplastic anemia or a healthy control (not recorded which).

The chain uses TRBV5-1 and TRBJ2-7; 7 positions agree with TRBD1. The germline gives CDR1 SGHRS, CDR2 YFSETQ. With 5 bases clipped from V and 4 bases from J, the junction kept 15 bases outside the gene matches. There are 16 residues in the CDR3. The chain's CDR3 is CASRVEGEGAVYEQYF. The CDR3 coding sequence is TGCGCCAGCAGAGTTGAGGGAGAGGGGGCAGTATACGAGCAGTACTTC. Drawing the rest from reference TRBV5-1 and TRBJ2-7, the complete variable domain is KAGVTQTPRYLIKTRGQQVTLSCSPISGHRSVSWYQQTPGQGLQFLFEYFSETQRNKGNFPGRFSGRQFSNSRSEMNVSTLELGDSALYLCASRVEGEGAVYEQYFGPGTRLTVT.

The chain uses TRBV9 and TRBJ2-2, with a weak D call TRBD2 (5 bases). The CDR3 has 16 residues. V was pared by 0 bases and J by 5 bases, with 14 bases between. Germline V CDR1 and CDR2: SGDLS, YYNGEE. CDR3 DNA: TGTGCCAGCAGCGTAGCGGGCAGCGGATGGACCGGGGAGCTGTTTTTT. Translating gives CASSVAGSGWTGELFF.

The chain recombines TRBV20-1 with TRBJ2-3; D is possibly TRBD1 or TRBD2 (5 bases each). This CDR3 has 13 amino acids. V shed 6 bases and J shed 5 bases, with 15 bases lying between them. Germline V gene sequence: CDR1 DFQATT, CDR2 SNEGSKA (reference sequence). CDR3 coding DNA: TGCAGTGCCAAGAGTGAGGGGTTAGATACGCAGTATTTT. Its protein product is CSAKSEGLDTQYF.

The sample holds a few counts of this clonotype. A much larger clone differs by one base, so this may be a read error. The CDR3: CASSQDASRGVGEYF. In nucleotides, the CDR3 is TGCGCCAGCAGCCAAGATGCTAGCAGGGGGGTCGGCGAGTACTTC. The rearrangement links TRBV9 to TRBJ2-3, with a weak D call TRBD1 (7 bases). The CDR3 has 15 residues. Germline CDR1 SGDLS, CDR2 YYNGEE.

This clonotype was found a few times. This chain links TRBV9 with TRBJ2-7; 9 nucleotides match TRBD1. With V trimmed by 4 bases and J by 3 bases, 5 bases remained unmatched. The CDR3 has 14 amino acids. CDR1 SGDLS and CDR2 YYNGEE come from the germline V gene. CDR3 DNA sequence: TGTGCCAGCAGCCGACAGGGGGAAGACTACGAGCAGTACTTC. It translates to CASSRQGEDYEQYF.

The chain carries TRBV2 and TRBJ1-1, with D possibly TRBD1 on 6 matching bases. CDR1 is SNHLY and CDR2 is FYNNEI in the germline V gene. Trimming removed 9 bases at V and 11 bases at J, with 16 bases between. The CDR3 extends over 11 amino acids. DNA of the CDR3: TGTGCCAGTCTAGACAGGTTGGGGGCTTTCTTT. Its protein product is CASLDRLGAFF.

A remark on this clonotype: An end of the junction differs from the germline gene, which may be a read error. V gene TRBV20-1 combines with J gene TRBJ1-1; no reliable D call. The length of the CDR3 is 14 residues. The germline V gene encodes CDR1 DFQATT and CDR2 SNEGSKA (reference sequence). CDR3 coding DNA: TGCAGTGCTGGACCAGTGAAGGGAAACACTGAGGCTTTCTTT. Its protein product is CSAGPVKGNTEAFF.

The chain uses TRBV5-1 and TRBJ2-7; possible D gene TRBD1, 6 bases. The CDR3 is 15 residues long. The germline V and J ends were trimmed by 0 bases and 4 bases, with 14 bases remaining between them. Per germline, CDR1 SGHRS and CDR2 YFSETQ. CDR3 sequence reads: CASSLGPGVLYEQYF. The CDR3 nucleotides are TGCGCCAGCAGCTTGGGCCCAGGGGTTCTGTACGAGCAGTACTTC.

Worth noting for this clonotype: This may stem from a read error, because a much larger clone lies one nucleotide away. The chain couples TRBV5-1 to TRBJ2-1; D perhaps matches TRBD1 (6 bases). The CDR3 runs 20 residues. From germline, CDR1 is SGHRS and CDR2 YFSETQ. The CDR3 protein is CASSLGGRNTGRYSYNERFF. The CDR3 DNA reads as TGTGCCAGCAGCTTAGGAGGACGGAATACAGGGAGATACTCCTACAATGAGCGGTTCTTC.

This clonotype was observed a single time. The V gene is TRBV29-1, the J gene TRBJ2-5; D perhaps matches TRBD2 (5 bases). This CDR3 comprises 14 residues. In germline, CDR1 is SQVTM, CDR2 ANQGSEA. V was clipped by 8 bases and J by 4 bases, with 20 bases between them. CDR3: CSLSRTGGGETQYF. The CDR3, as DNA: TGCAGCTTATCAAGAACCGGAGGAGGAGAGACCCAGTACTTC.

The rearrangement joins TRBV2 to TRBJ2-2; weak D call: TRBD2 (5 bases). The V gene lost 7 bases and the J gene lost 7 bases, with 16 bases spanning the gap. There are 14 residues in the CDR3. Per the germline V gene, CDR1 is SNHLY and CDR2 is FYNNEI. CDR3 in DNA: TGTGCCAGCAACACACTAGGGAGTGACGGGGAGCTGTTTTTT. It is translated as CASNTLGSDGELFF. Supplemented by reference TRBV2 and TRBJ2-2, the full variable domain reads EPEVTQTPSHQVTQMGQEVILRCVPISNHLYFYWYRQILGQKVEFLVSFYNNEISEKSEIFDDQFSVERPDGSNFTLKIRSTKLEDSAMYFCASNTLGSDGELFFGEGSRLTVL.

J is TRBJ1-1 and V is TRBV5-1; no definite D call. Germline assignment: CDR1 SGHRS and CDR2 YFSETQ. Trimming removed 2 bases from V and 5 bases from J, with 13 bases in between. The CDR3 length is 14 residues. The chain's CDR3 is CASSFGDMDTEAFF. Written as DNA, the CDR3 is TGCGCCAGCAGCTTTGGAGACATGGATACTGAAGCTTTCTTT.

The gene calls are TRBV29-1 and TRBJ2-7; 16 bases map to TRBD2. The CDR3 runs 14 residues. Germline CDR1 is SQVTM and CDR2 is ANQGSEA. The ends lost 3 bases at V and 4 bases at J; junction bases unmatched: 0. CDR3 sequence (DNA): TGCAGCGTTGAGGGACTAGCGGGGGGGTACGAGCAGTACTTC. Protein sequence: CSVEGLAGGYEQYF.

The sample holds many counts of this clonotype. The rearrangement joins TRBV13 to TRBJ1-1, with D possibly being TRBD1 (5 bases). This CDR3 has 14 residues. The V and J ends lost 5 bases and 5 bases respectively, with 15 bases between them. Per the germline V gene, CDR1 is PRHDT and CDR2 is FYEKMQ (reference sequence). The CDR3 reads CASSQRGRKTEAFF. The CDR3 bases are TGTGCCAGCAGCCAAAGGGGACGGAAAACTGAAGCTTTCTTT.

The chain uses TRBV19 and TRBJ2-7; D is perhaps TRBD1 (6 bases). CDR1 LNHDA and CDR2 SQIVND come from the germline V gene (reference sequence). V was trimmed by 5 bases and J by 4 bases, leaving 12 bases between them. This CDR3 has 13 amino acids. CDR3 nucleotide sequence: TGTGCCAGTAGTTTACAGGGCAGGTACGAGCAGTACTTC. It encodes CASSLQGRYEQYF.

This clonotype was recorded at least ten times. The V call is TRBV9, the J call TRBJ2-1; 7 positions agree with TRBD2. CDR1 is SGDLS and CDR2 is YYNGEE in the germline V gene. The CDR3 has 16 residues. Trimming took 0 bases from V and 2 from J; bases not matched to a gene: 5. DNA for the CDR3: TGTGCCAGCAGCGTAGCGATGGGGGGGGCCTACAATGAGCAGTTCTTC. This codes for CASSVAMGGAYNEQFF.

The CDR3 reads CASASSGDGTDTQYF. The CDR3 nucleotides are TGTGCCTCCGCTTCTAGCGGAGACGGGACAGATACGCAGTATTTT. J is TRBJ2-3 and V is TRBV19, with 7 bases identical to TRBD2. Germline V lookup: CDR1 LNHDA, CDR2 SQIVND (reference sequence). V trimming: 11 bases; J trimming: 3 bases; junction bases outside the gene matches: 14. The CDR3 loop spans 15 amino acids.

In its sample, this clonotype was seen many times. CDR3 amino acids: CASSGAGGLQETQYF. DNA of the CDR3: TGCGCCAGCAGCGGGGCGGGGGGTCTCCAAGAGACCCAGTACTTC. The chain combines TRBV4-1 with TRBJ2-5; 8 bases agree with TRBD2. The CDR3 is made up of 15 amino acids. Germline-derived CDR1 and CDR2 are MGHRA and YSYEKL. Losses at the gene ends were 5 bases for V and 1 base for J; bases not matched to a gene: 6.

This clonotype was counted at least ten times. V gene TRBV7-8 combines with J gene TRBJ1-3; 7 nucleotides agree with TRBD1. Germline V lookup: CDR1 SGHVS, CDR2 FQNEAQ. V gave up 5 bases and J gave up 2 bases; unmatched junction bases: 3. This CDR3 is built from 14 residues. The chain's CDR3 is CASSLGTAGNTIYF. The CDR3 bases are TGTGCCAGCAGCCTGGGGACAGCTGGAAACACCATATATTTT.

The chain joins TRBV19 to TRBJ2-1; TRBD1 matches 8 bases. CDR1 is LNHDA and CDR2 is SQIVND in the germline V gene (reference sequence). This CDR3 has 17 residues. V was clipped by 9 bases and J by 5 bases; unmatched bases: 18. The DNA of the CDR3 is TGTGCCAGCTCATCCCTCGGACAGGGCGTCGACCACAATGAGCAGTTCTTC. It encodes CASSSLGQGVDHNEQFF.

The chain links TRBV27 to TRBJ2-1; TRBD2 matches 8 bases. Per the germline V gene, CDR1 is MNHEY and CDR2 is SMNVEV (reference sequence). Trimming cost V 3 bases and J 7 bases; bases outside gene matches: 14. The CDR3 covers 17 residues. DNA of the CDR3: TGTGCCAGCAGTTTGGTAGGACTAGCATCGAGGAATAATGAGCAGTTCTTC. Protein product: CASSLVGLASRNNEQFF.

This clonotype was seen just once. The V call is TRBV20-1, the J call TRBJ2-7; 8 positions match TRBD2. The CDR3 has 12 residues. CDR1 and CDR2 from the germline V gene are DFQATT and SNEGSKA (reference sequence). CDR3 sequence (DNA): TGCAGAGTTGCCGGGGGGGTGGGTGAGCAGTACTTC. As protein: CRVAGGVGEQYF.